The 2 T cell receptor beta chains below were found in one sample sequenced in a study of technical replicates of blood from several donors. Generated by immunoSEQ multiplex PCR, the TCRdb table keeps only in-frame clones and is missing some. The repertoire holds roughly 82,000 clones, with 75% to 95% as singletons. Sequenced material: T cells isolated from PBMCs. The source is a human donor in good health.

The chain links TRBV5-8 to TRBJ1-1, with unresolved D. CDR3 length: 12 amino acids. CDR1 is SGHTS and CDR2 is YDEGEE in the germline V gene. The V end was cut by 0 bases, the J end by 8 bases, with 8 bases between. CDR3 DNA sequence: TGTGCCAGCAGCTTGGCTAGGTCGGAAGCTTTCTTT. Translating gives CASSLARSEAFF.

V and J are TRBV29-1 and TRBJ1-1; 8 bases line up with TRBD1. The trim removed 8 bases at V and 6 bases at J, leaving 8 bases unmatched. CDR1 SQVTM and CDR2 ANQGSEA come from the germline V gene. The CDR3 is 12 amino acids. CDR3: CSPRDRSPEAFF. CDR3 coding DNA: TGCAGCCCGCGGGACAGGTCTCCTGAAGCTTTCTTT. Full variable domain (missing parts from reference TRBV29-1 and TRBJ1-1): SAVISQKPSRDICQRGTSLTIQCQVDSQVTMMFWYRQQPGQSLTLIATANQGSEATYESGFVIDKFPISRPNLTFSTLTVSNMSPEDSSIYLCSPRDRSPEAFFGQGTRLTVV.